This T cell receptor (beta chain) stems from a study of long-term antiretroviral therapy in people with HIV. The germline CDR1 and CDR2 sequences are SGDLS and YYNGEE. Trimming took off 1 base at V and 3 bases at J, with 7 bases between the two ends. This CDR3 region has 13 residues. A v3.0 immunoSEQ assay was performed at survey level. TCRdb's table, derived via immunoSEQ multiplex PCR, lists solely in-frame clones and lacks some. The data show roughly 25,000 clones, just under 85% seen once. The samples comprised roughly 0.9-11 million cryopreserved PBMC ahead of DNA extraction. The receptor was isolated from a man aged 25 to 40 with HIV. The sample was unsorted PBMCs, taken 0.7 years before starting antiretroviral therapy. This chain connects TRBV9 to TRBJ1-1, with D unresolved. CDR3 nucleotides: TGTGCCAGCAGCGTATTGACGGACACTGAAGCTTTCTTT. Translating it yields CASSVLTDTEAFF.